This T cell receptor beta chain was captured by sequencing in a study of control samples from healthy donors and cancer patients. Some clones are missing from TCRdb's copy, which holds only in-frame ones; the method was immunoSEQ multiplex PCR. Here the sample spans around 250,000 clones, more than 65% being singletons. Germline lookup yields CDR1 KGHSH and CDR2 LQKENI. Trimming shortened V by 4 bases and J by 0 bases, and 7 bases separated the two germline ends. This CDR3 is 14 amino acids long. The chain employs TRBV18 and TRBJ2-1; D is undetermined. This receptor was identified in a woman aged 55-69 years with lung cancer. Sequencing was done on a sample of PBMCs. CDR3 sequence: CASSQSYSYNEQFF. The CDR3 nucleotides are TGTGCCAGCTCACAAAGCTACTCCTACAATGAGCAGTTCTTC. The whole variable domain, filled in from reference TRBV18 and TRBJ2-1, reads NAGVMQNPRHLVRRRGQEARLRCSPMKGHSHVYWYRQLPEEGLKFMVYLQKENIIDESGMPKERFSAEFPKEGPSILRIQQVVRGDSAAYFCASSQSYSYNEQFFGPGTRLTVL.